One sample yielded the 18 T cell receptor beta chains listed below, sequenced in a study of monozygotic twins with cystic fibrosis. Repertoires were generated with immunoSEQ multiplex PCR, while TCRdb's copy carries only in-frame clones and drops some. Of approximately 25,000 clones in the sample, under 95% were seen once. Sequencing was carried out using blood. The receptors come from a girl aged 2-10 years with cystic fibrosis.

The chain combines TRBV19 with TRBJ2-1; weak D call: TRBD2 (5 bases). V was cut by 5 bases and J by 6 bases, with 11 bases left in between. This CDR3 comprises 13 residues. The germline V gene encodes CDR1 LNHDA and CDR2 SQIVND (reference sequence). DNA of the CDR3: TGTGCCAGTAGTCTACTAGGTCCCAATGAGCAGTTCTTC. Translation gives CASSLLGPNEQFF. Variable domain in full (rest from reference TRBV19 and TRBJ2-1): DGGITQSPKYLFRKEGQNVTLSCEQNLNHDAMYWYRQDPGQGLRLIYYSQIVNDFQKGDIAEGYSVSREKKESFPLTVTSAQKNPTAFYLCASSLLGPNEQFFGPGTRLTVL.

Only one count was recorded for this clone. The J gene is TRBJ2-3, the V gene TRBV7-8, with 11 bases matching TRBD2. CDR3 length equals 16 residues. The V gene's germline CDR1 is SGHVS and CDR2 FQNEAQ. V dropped 4 bases and J dropped 1; count of bases not matched to a gene: 4. DNA of the CDR3: TGTGCCAGCAGCTCACAACTAGCGGGAGGCACAGATACGCAGTATTTT. The encoded protein is CASSSQLAGGTDTQYF.

The chain joins TRBV13 to TRBJ1-3; the D gene is possibly TRBD1 (5 bases). Germline V gives CDR1 PRHDT, CDR2 FYEKMQ (reference sequence). This CDR3 spans 17 amino acids. Trimming removed 5 bases from V and 0 bases from J, with 17 bases in between. CDR3 in amino acids: CASSQPRDGYSGNTIYF. The CDR3 DNA follows: TGTGCCAGCAGCCAACCCCGGGACGGGTACTCTGGAAACACCATATATTTT.

V usage is TRBV6-1 and J usage is TRBJ1-5; D is perhaps TRBD1 (5 bases). CDR1 MNHNS and CDR2 SASEGT come from the germline V gene. The CDR3 has 15 amino acids. The germline V and J ends were trimmed by 8 bases and 2 bases, with 16 bases remaining between them. The CDR3, as DNA: TGTGCCAGCGGGGAGGGGTCAGGGCGCAATCAGCCCCAGCATTTT. It codes for CASGEGSGRNQPQHF.

The V and J genes are TRBV11-2 and TRBJ1-6; D call uncertain. The CDR3 length is 16 residues. V lost 1 base to trimming and J lost 8 bases, with 15 bases between them. Per the germline V gene, CDR1 is SGHAT and CDR2 is FQNNGV. Here the CDR3 reads CASSLGRQPRDSPLHF. The CDR3 nucleotides are TGTGCCAGCAGCTTAGGGCGCCAACCGAGGGATTCACCCCTCCACTTT.

V gene TRBV29-1 combines with J gene TRBJ2-7; D may be TRBD2 (6 bases). Germline CDR1 reads SQVTM; CDR2 reads ANQGSEA. V lost 5 bases to trimming and J lost 7 bases, with 24 bases between them. The CDR3 contains 15 residues. The CDR3 DNA is TGCAGCGTTCCAAAACCCGGACGAGTGGGGGGTGAGCAGTACTTC. Its protein product is CSVPKPGRVGGEQYF.

The V and J genes are TRBV4-1 and TRBJ1-3; D call uncertain. The CDR3 contains 14 residues. Germline CDR1 and CDR2: MGHRA and YSYEKL. V was cut by 1 base and J by 4 bases, with 8 bases left in between. The CDR3 reads CASSQVIPGNTIYF. CDR3 in DNA: TGCGCCAGCAGCCAAGTCATTCCGGGAAACACCATATATTTT.

The J gene is TRBJ1-5, the V gene TRBV6-6, with D perhaps matching TRBD1 (5 bases). CDR1 MNHNY and CDR2 SVGAGI come from the germline V gene (reference sequence). Trimming took off 3 bases at V and 0 bases at J, with 9 bases between the two ends. The CDR3 is made up of 15 amino acids. DNA of the CDR3: TGTGCCAGCAGTTATCGGGACGGTAGCAATCAGCCCCAGCATTTT. Its translation: CASSYRDGSNQPQHF.

The gene calls are TRBV18 and TRBJ2-3; 9 bases match TRBD2. The J segment lost 4 bases and the V segment lost 0 bases, leaving 5 bases of the junction unmatched. CDR1 is KGHSH and CDR2 is LQKENI in the germline V gene. This CDR3 has 16 amino acids. The CDR3 spells CASSPPGGGAADTQYF. For the CDR3, the DNA is TGTGCCAGCTCACCACCCGGCGGGGGGGCAGCAGATACGCAGTATTTT.

This chain joins TRBV9 and TRBJ2-3; D is unresolved. CDR1 is SGDLS and CDR2 is YYNGEE in the germline V gene. The germline V and J ends were trimmed by 4 bases and 1 base, with 13 bases remaining between them. This CDR3 has 15 residues. This chain's CDR3 is CASSRSPAGTDTQYF. The DNA of the CDR3 is TGTGCCAGCAGCCGTTCACCAGCAGGCACAGATACGCAGTATTTT.

The V gene is TRBV7-2, the J gene TRBJ1-5; D gene ambiguous. CDR3 size: 14 residues. Germline CDR1 reads SGHTA; CDR2 reads FQGNSA. Trimming removed 3 bases at V and 3 bases at J, with 9 bases between. The CDR3 DNA reads as TGTGCCAGCAGCTTGGACGGTTTCAATCAGCCCCAGCATTTT. Translated: CASSLDGFNQPQHF.

The chain carries TRBV7-2 and TRBJ2-3; D not certain. CDR3 length: 14 amino acids. V lost 5 bases and J 3 bases, leaving 12 bases between the germline ends. CDR1 is SGHTA and CDR2 is FQGNSA in the germline V gene. The chain's CDR3 is CASSPRASTDTQYF. The CDR3, as DNA: TGTGCCAGCAGCCCTCGCGCGAGTACAGATACGCAGTATTTT.

The V gene is TRBV5-1, the J gene TRBJ1-4, with 9 bases lining up with TRBD1. With V trimmed by 3 bases and J by 6 bases, 3 bases remained unmatched. The germline V gene encodes CDR1 SGHRS and CDR2 YFSETQ. The CDR3 sequence is 14 residues long. CDR3 sequence: CASSSTGGDEKLFF. Here the CDR3 DNA reads TGCGCCAGCAGCTCGACAGGGGGGGATGAAAAACTGTTTTTT.

This clone was found once. V is TRBV18 and J is TRBJ2-5, with 9 bases that match TRBD2. Trimming removed 1 base from V and 1 base from J; junction bases left unmatched: 4. CDR3 size: 16 residues. From germline, CDR1 is KGHSH and CDR2 LQKENI. The CDR3 is CASSPRSGGPQETQYF. The CDR3 DNA is TGTGCCAGCTCACCACGTAGCGGGGGTCCCCAAGAGACCCAGTACTTC.

The chain recombines TRBV5-1 with TRBJ2-7; D remains ambiguous. Trimming removed 0 bases from V and 6 bases from J, with 4 bases in between. CDR1 is SGHRS and CDR2 is YFSETQ in the germline V gene. CDR3 length equals 11 residues. The CDR3 reads CASSLAGEQYF. CDR3 DNA: TGCGCCAGCAGCTTGGCCGGCGAGCAGTACTTC.

This chain connects TRBV7-2 to TRBJ1-3, with 7 positions matching TRBD1. Unmatched junction bases numbered 3, after V lost 1 base and J lost 0 bases. There are 16 residues in the CDR3. Germline V CDR1 and CDR2: SGHTA, FQGNSA. Here the CDR3 reads CASSLVGQNSGNTIYF. In nucleotides, the CDR3 is TGTGCCAGCAGCTTAGTGGGACAGAACTCTGGAAACACCATATATTTT. Variable domain in full (rest from reference TRBV7-2 and TRBJ1-3): GAGVSQSPSNKVTEKGKDVELRCDPISGHTALYWYRQSLGQGLEFLIYFQGNSAPDKSGLPSDRFSAERTGGSVSTLTIQRTQQEDSAVYLCASSLVGQNSGNTIYFGEGSWLTVV.

This chain uses TRBV7-6 with TRBJ2-5; 9 bases align to TRBD1. V lost 3 bases, J lost 2 bases, and 7 bases stayed unmatched. Germline V lookup: CDR1 SGHVS, CDR2 FNYEAQ. CDR3 length: 16 residues. CDR3 in DNA: TGTGCCAGCAGCTTCGAGGACAGGGGATTGCAAGAGACCCAGTACTTC. This codes for CASSFEDRGLQETQYF.

The V gene is TRBV6-4, the J gene TRBJ1-6, with 9 bases aligning to TRBD1. There are 14 residues in the CDR3. After removal of 4 bases from V and 7 bases from J, the junction contained 2 bases not matched to a gene. Germline V gene data show CDR1 as MRHNA and CDR2 as SNTAGT. CDR3 region: CASSAGQGNSPLHF. The CDR3 nucleotides read TGTGCCAGCAGTGCCGGACAGGGGAATTCACCCCTCCACTTT.